The TCR beta chain under discussion was sequenced for a study of T cell responses to AZD1222 COVID-19 vaccine. The study, taken as a whole, reports: Targeting of unmutated variant regions was reportedly seen in nearly half of spike-specific TCRs.

Trimming removed 7 bases at V and 0 bases at J, with 9 bases between. Germline values: CDR1 SGHTA, CDR2 FQGNSA. The length of the CDR3 is 13 residues. TCRdb's copy holds only in-frame clones and misses some; the assay was immunoSEQ multiplex PCR. The sample consists of about 87,000 clones, nearly 90% of them appearing once. About this clone: The antigen is undetermined.

The sequence derives from an adult in good health. The chain has TRBV7-2 and TRBJ1-1; D is possibly TRBD1 (6 bases). The specimen was peripheral blood, collected on day 0 of AZD1222 vaccination. The CDR3 spells CASTQGMNTEAFF. The CDR3, as DNA: TGTGCCAGCACGCAGGGGATGAACACTGAAGCTTTCTTT.